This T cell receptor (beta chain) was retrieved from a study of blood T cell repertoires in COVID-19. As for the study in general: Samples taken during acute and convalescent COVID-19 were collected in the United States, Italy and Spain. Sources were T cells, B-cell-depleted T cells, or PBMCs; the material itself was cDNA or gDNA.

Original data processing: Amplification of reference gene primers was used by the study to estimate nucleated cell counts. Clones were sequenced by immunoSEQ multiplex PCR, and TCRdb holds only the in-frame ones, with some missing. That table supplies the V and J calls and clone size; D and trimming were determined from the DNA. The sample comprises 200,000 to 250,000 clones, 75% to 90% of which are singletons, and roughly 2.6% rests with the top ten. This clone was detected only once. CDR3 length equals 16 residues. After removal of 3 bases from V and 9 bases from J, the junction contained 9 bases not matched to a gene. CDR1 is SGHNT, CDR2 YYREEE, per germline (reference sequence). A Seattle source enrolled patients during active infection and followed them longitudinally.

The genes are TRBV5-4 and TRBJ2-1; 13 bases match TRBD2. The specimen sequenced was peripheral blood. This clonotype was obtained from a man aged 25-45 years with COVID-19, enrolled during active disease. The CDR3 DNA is TGTGCCAGCAGCTCAGGCGGACTAGCGGGAGACAGTGAGCAGTTCTTC. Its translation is CASSSGGLAGDSEQFF.